The clone carrying this TCR beta chain has a handful of counts. Its antigen is not identified. V was clipped by 3 bases and J by 4 bases; unmatched bases: 2. Germline V gene sequence: CDR1 SNHLY, CDR2 FYNNEI. The CDR3 extends over 13 amino acids. This sample was included in a study of CD8 T cells in ankylosing spondylitis. Findings of the study overall: Disease-linked clones reportedly concentrated significantly in matched ankylosing spondylitis synovial fluid. Clones that were linked to disease were CD8+ and were relatively rare in peripheral blood.

Quantitative 5'-RACE was performed with molecular barcodes, and it yielded the TCR beta libraries. TCRdb reprocessed the 5' RACE reads with MiXCR, giving one entry per CDR3 protein. The sample records more than 150,000 distinct CDR3 sequences, approximately 10% being singletons. The sample consisted of blood, either unsorted or a sorted T cell fraction (not recorded which). The clonotype originates from a male donor with ankylosing spondylitis or in good health (not recorded which). The rearrangement links TRBV2 to TRBJ1-1; 7 bases agree with TRBD1. The CDR3 DNA follows: TGTGCCAGCAGTGAGCACAGGGGCACTGAAGCTTTCTTT. Residues: CASSEHRGTEAFF.